The entry below gives a single T cell receptor beta chain sequence along with its context. This sample is drawn from a study of blood T cell repertoires in COVID-19. Participants' own reports of clinical history determined their cohort assignment. Only in-frame clones appear in the TCRdb table, and some are missing; sequencing was by immunoSEQ multiplex PCR. The table lists a few hundred thousand clones, roughly 91% of them singletons, with 1.9% in the top ten. The sequence was collected from a woman in her fifties or sixties who had recovered from COVID-19. Sequencing input: PBMCs or T cells enriched from blood (not recorded which).

The CDR3 nucleotides read TGTGCCAGCAGCCTCAACAGGGGGCGTGTAGATGAAAAACTGTTTTTT. It translates to CASSLNRGRVDEKLFF. The chain joins TRBV14 to TRBJ1-4; TRBD1 matches at 9 bases. The CDR3 has 16 residues. Germline trimming cut 4 bases from V and 6 bases from J; bases unmatched to any gene: 9. Germline CDR1 SGHDN, CDR2 FVKESK.